The 23 T cell receptor beta chains below were found in one sample sequenced in a study of T cells in Graves' hyperthyroidism and ophthalmopathy. TCR beta CDR3 regions were amplified from RNA transcripts. RT-PCR in the first round (using the HTBI primer set) targeted the TCR CDR3. A single record per CDR3 protein comes from TCRdb applying MiXCR to the multiplex PCR reads. The sample lists approximately 560,000 distinct CDR3 sequences, around 46% occurring once. Input material: peripheral blood or thyroid tissue (not recorded which). All receptors come from a woman aged 18-29 years with Graves' hyperthyroidism.

This clonotype has just a few counts. The chain couples TRBV2 to TRBJ1-1; D call uncertain. CDR1 is SNHLY, CDR2 FYNNEI, per germline. CDR3 size: 11 residues. The V and J ends lost 6 bases and 6 bases respectively, with 8 bases between them. CDR3 nucleotide sequence: TGTGCCAGCAGGGTGAGCCCTGAAGCTTTCTTT. The encoded protein is CASRVSPEAFF.

This clonotype was counted between two and nine times. The genes are TRBV6-5 and TRBJ2-2; TRBD1 aligns across 7 bases. Germline V gene data show CDR1 as MNHEY and CDR2 as SVGAGI. V shed 6 bases, J shed 5 bases, and the junction held 6 bases outside the gene matches. The CDR3 is made up of 14 amino acids. Here the CDR3 DNA reads TGTGCCAGCAGCCCCGGGACAGAAACCGGGGAGCTGTTTTTT. Its protein is CASSPGTETGELFF.

This clonotype was recorded a few times. This chain connects TRBV5-1 to TRBJ1-1; a weak D match, TRBD1 (5 bases). There are 14 residues in the CDR3. Germline CDR1 and CDR2: SGHRS and YFSETQ. V was cut by 0 bases and J by 0 bases, with 6 bases left in between. This CDR3 is CASSLEQVNTEAFF. For the CDR3, the DNA is TGCGCCAGCAGCTTGGAACAGGTGAACACTGAAGCTTTCTTT.

This clonotype has only a few counts. For the CDR3, the DNA is TGTGCCAGCAGCTTAAGAGGGCTAGCGGGAGGAGGGGAGACCCAGTACTTC. Translation: CASSLRGLAGGGETQYF. V and J are TRBV11-2 and TRBJ2-5; 11 positions match TRBD2. Germline CDR1 and CDR2: SGHAT and FQNNGV. After removal of 2 bases from V and 5 bases from J, the junction contained 10 bases not matched to a gene. This CDR3 comprises 17 residues.

This clonotype has at least ten counts. CDR3: CASSAGLSYEQYF. The CDR3 DNA sequence: TGTGCCAGTAGCGCCGGGCTCTCCTACGAGCAGTACTTC. The chain uses TRBV19 and TRBJ2-7; no definite D call. From germline, CDR1 is LNHDA and CDR2 SQIVND (reference sequence). The CDR3 totals 13 residues. V was pared by 6 bases and J by 0 bases, with 9 bases between.

The chain carries TRBV24-1 and TRBJ1-1; D remains unclear. V lost 7 bases and J lost 10, with 12 bases in between. Germline V gene sequence: CDR1 KGHDR, CDR2 SFDVKD. This CDR3 contains 11 residues. Written as DNA, the CDR3 is TGTGCCACCAGATTGGCGGGAGGAGCTTTCTTT. Protein: CATRLAGGAFF.

The rearrangement uses TRBV10-3 and TRBJ1-2; D might be TRBD1 (5 bases). This CDR3 has 15 residues. V was trimmed by 4 bases and J by 3 bases, leaving 15 bases between them. The germline CDR1 and CDR2 sequences are ENHRY and SYGVKD. This CDR3 reads CAISGGSGFDYGYTF. The CDR3 nucleotides are TGTGCCATCAGTGGGGGGTCGGGATTCGACTATGGCTACACCTTC.

This clonotype occurred many times. The gene calls are TRBV20-1 and TRBJ1-4; D is ambiguous. Per the germline V gene, CDR1 is DFQATT and CDR2 is SNEGSKA (reference sequence). The V and J ends lost 5 bases and 6 bases respectively, with 7 bases between them. This CDR3 comprises 11 residues. The CDR3 loop is CSADLDEKLFF. For the CDR3, the DNA is TGCAGTGCTGACTTAGATGAAAAACTGTTTTTT.

To note about this clonotype: This may come from a read error, since a much larger clone is one base off. The genes are TRBV10-3 and TRBJ1-1; 7 nucleotides line up with TRBD1. The CDR3 covers 14 residues. The V segment lost 10 bases and the J segment 3 bases; nucleotides outside the gene matches: 11. CDR1 ENHRY and CDR2 SYGVKD come from the germline V gene. CDR3 sequence (DNA): TGTGCCACCAGAACAGGGGAGGGGGACACTGAAGCTTTCTTT. This translates into CATRTGEGDTEAFF.

This rearrangement joins TRBV20-1 to TRBJ2-5; 9 bases are a match to TRBD2. Germline V CDR1 and CDR2: DFQATT, SNEGSKA (reference sequence). CDR3 length equals 14 residues. With 3 bases clipped from V and 2 bases from J, the junction kept 4 bases outside the gene matches. The CDR3 is CSARDLAGQETQYF. In DNA, the CDR3 is TGCAGTGCTAGGGATCTAGCGGGGCAAGAGACCCAGTACTTC.

In this sample, this clonotype turned up a few times. The chain is built from TRBV29-1 and TRBJ2-2; D is perhaps TRBD1 (6 bases). Trimming pared 4 bases from V and 2 bases from J, leaving 8 bases between. Looked up from germline, CDR1 is SQVTM and CDR2 is ANQGSEA. This CDR3 comprises 13 residues. The CDR3 protein is CSVGGLNTGELFF. In DNA, the CDR3 is TGCAGCGTTGGGGGGCTAAACACCGGGGAGCTGTTTTTT.

The rearrangement uses TRBV24-1 and TRBJ2-5; D is uncertain. V was trimmed by 1 base and J by 5 bases, leaving 16 bases between them. Germline CDR1 and CDR2: KGHDR and SFDVKD. This CDR3 spans 16 amino acids. CDR3 amino acids: CATSDFKDQGLETQYF. The CDR3 DNA is TGTGCCACCAGTGATTTTAAGGACCAAGGTCTGGAGACCCAGTACTTC.

This clonotype was seen only once. The V gene is TRBV5-1, the J gene TRBJ2-5, with 7 bases fitting TRBD1. Unmatched junction bases numbered 11, after V lost 5 bases and J lost 7 bases. The germline V gene encodes CDR1 SGHRS and CDR2 YFSETQ. The CDR3 extends over 14 amino acids. In DNA form, the CDR3 reads TGCGCCAGCAGTTACGACAGGGCCGGCCGGACCCAGTACTTC. Translation gives CASSYDRAGRTQYF.

V and J are TRBV10-3 and TRBJ1-1; 7 bases are shared with TRBD1. J was trimmed by 11 bases and V by 5 bases; bases with no gene match: 11. The CDR3 totals 13 residues. CDR1 ENHRY and CDR2 SYGVKD come from the germline V gene. The CDR3 loop is CAISSQRGLFAFF. The CDR3, as DNA: TGTGCCATCAGTTCCCAGAGGGGGCTGTTCGCTTTCTTT.

To note about this clonotype: This sequence may be a read error, since a much larger clone differs from it by one base. The chain combines TRBV15 with TRBJ2-2; possible D gene TRBD2, 6 bases. The V gene's germline CDR1 is LNHNV and CDR2 YYDKDF (reference sequence). V dropped 3 bases and J dropped 2 bases, with 7 bases sitting between them. The CDR3 has 14 amino acids. CDR3 sequence: CATSSGGNTGELFF. In nucleotides, the CDR3 is TGTGCCACCAGCAGCGGGGGTAACACCGGGGAGCTGTTTTTT.

This clonotype was seen repeatedly, ten times or more. The chain combines TRBV6-5 with TRBJ2-7; TRBD1 or TRBD2 may be the D gene (5 bases each). This CDR3 spans 14 amino acids. Germline values: CDR1 MNHEY, CDR2 SVGAGI. Trimming took off 0 bases at V and 1 base at J, with 7 bases between the two ends. CDR3 amino acids: CASSYSGPSYEQYF. The CDR3 DNA follows: TGTGCCAGCAGTTACTCGGGACCGTCCTACGAGCAGTACTTC.

In this sample, this clonotype turned up many times. The chain has TRBV7-2 and TRBJ2-2; D gene ambiguous. From germline, CDR1 is SGHTA and CDR2 FQGNSA. V was trimmed by 4 bases and J by 0 bases, leaving 3 bases between them. CDR3 length: 13 amino acids. This CDR3 is CASSSANTGELFF. CDR3 DNA: TGTGCCAGCAGCTCAGCGAACACCGGGGAGCTGTTTTTT.

This clonotype was recorded many times. The chain joins TRBV2 to TRBJ1-5; tentatively, D is TRBD1 (6 bases). CDR3 size: 15 residues. V was cut by 7 bases and J by 4 bases, with 17 bases left in between. From germline, CDR1 is SNHLY and CDR2 FYNNEI. CDR3 sequence reads: CASTSTRGANQPQHF. In nucleotides, the CDR3 is TGTGCCAGCACCTCCACCCGGGGGGCAAATCAGCCCCAGCATTTT.

Notes on this clonotype: The CDR3 ends on some other residue instead of the conserved phenylalanine or tryptophan, so this is likely a read error. The DNA is left out, because the CDR3 cannot be placed on it with certainty; the CDR3 is given as TCRdb lists it. The V call is TRBV7-2, the J call TRBJ2-2; no check of the table's D call, TRBD2, against the DNA was made. Termini included, the CDR3 measures 10 amino acids. CDR1 is SGHTA, CDR2 FQGNSA, per germline. CDR3 sequence reads: CASNRGPSAG.

Ten or more counts support this clonotype. The chain has TRBV24-1 and TRBJ2-2; a weak D match, TRBD2 (5 bases). V lost 7 bases, J lost 4 bases, and 12 bases lay in between. The CDR3 extends over 14 amino acids. Germline V gene lookup returns CDR1 KGHDR and CDR2 SFDVKD. The CDR3 here is CATRGSAGTGELFF. In DNA, the CDR3 is TGTGCCACCAGGGGGAGTGCGGGCACCGGGGAGCTGTTTTTT.

About this clonotype: Possible read error: a much larger clone is one base away. The V and J genes are TRBV7-9 and TRBJ2-7; possibly TRBD1 for D (6 bases). CDR1 and CDR2 from the germline V gene are SEHNR and FQNEAQ (reference sequence). This CDR3 has 15 amino acids. The chain's CDR3 is CASSLGTGMEYEQCF. DNA of the CDR3: TGTGCCAGCAGCTTAGGAACAGGGATGGAGTACGAGCAGTGCTTC.

The chain links TRBV29-1 to TRBJ1-2; TRBD1 agrees at 8 bases. CDR3 length: 13 amino acids. Per the germline V gene, CDR1 is SQVTM and CDR2 is ANQGSEA. The J segment lost 2 bases and the V segment lost 3 bases, leaving 2 bases of the junction unmatched. CDR3 residues: CSVEAGGNYGYTF. The CDR3 coding sequence is TGCAGCGTTGAGGCAGGGGGCAACTATGGCTACACCTTC. Based on the CDR3 plus reference TRBV29-1 and TRBJ1-2, the full variable domain is SAVISQKPSRDICQRGTSLTIQCQVDSQVTMMFWYRQQPGQSLTLIATANQGSEATYESGFVIDKFPISRPNLTFSTLTVSNMSPEDSSIYLCSVEAGGNYGYTFGSGTRLTVV.

This clonotype has only a few counts. V and J are TRBV20-1 and TRBJ2-7; D not certain. Per germline, CDR1 DFQATT and CDR2 SNEGSKA (reference sequence). This CDR3 has 15 residues. V shed 6 bases and J shed 2 bases, with 20 bases lying between them. The DNA of the CDR3 is TGCAGTGCCCAAGCCCCCGTGCGGAGCACCTACGAGCAGTACTTC. Translated: CSAQAPVRSTYEQYF.